Listed below are T cell receptor beta chains from one sample, sequenced in a study of post-analysis software for immune sequencing data. TCRdb redid the calling of the PCR reads with MiXCR, one entry per CDR3 protein. The sample consists of approximately 770,000 distinct CDR3 sequences, around 42% of them appearing once. The sequencing input was blood. The receptors here all came from a girl under 18 with multiple sclerosis. CDR3s include the opening cysteine and the closing phenylalanine or tryptophan.

V gene | CDR3 protein
TRBV7-9 | CASSFGTMNTEAFF
TRBV20-1 | CSATDLAKNIQYF
TRBV15 | CATSRGIQDSYEQYF
TRBV14 | CASSQDPGHFQETQYF
TRBV3-1 | CASRGVGNQETQYF
TRBV29-1 | CSAWGQGYGYTF
TRBV5-5 | CASSLGPQGTDTQYF
TRBV5-1 | CASSLVDLVDEQFF
TRBV28 | CASRRVGPTEAFF
TRBV18 | CASSTQLAGGNNEQFF
TRBV12-3/TRBV12-4 | CASSEGTSGSLEQYF
TRBV7-2 | CASSPTGSGVARAQYF
TRBV28 | CASRRNLGNIQYF
TRBV7-9 | CASSLAGTSIHEQYF
TRBV20-1 | CSAGTSGSRNEQFF
TRBV12-3/TRBV12-4 | CASSHLNSPDTQYF
TRBV6-5 | CASSYRGTGGSNEQFF
TRBV7-2 | CASSPEGHRGASSYEQYF
TRBV29-1 | CTSGGLEPQHF
TRBV19 | CASSIRAGGLEQFF
TRBV10-3 | CATAPKPGTSGRADEQFF
TRBV5-5 | CASSLGQIAQETQYF
TRBV4-1 | CASSPTGVRETQYF
TRBV28 | CAVWGNEQYF
TRBV28 | CASSLVLGRELSHEQFF
TRBV7-8 | CASTRGPLAAHSYEQYF
TRBV29-1 | CSVPRGSGNVYNEQFF
TRBV5-1 | CASSLYGGDNEQFF
TRBV5-6 | CASSRGQDTDTQYF
TRBV7-2 | CASSRAGQGYNEQFF
TRBV5-1 | CASSPLPTGGTKNIQYF
TRBV3-1 | CASSPGTSGANTGELFF
TRBV20-1 | CSAYSGTGHHEQYF
TRBV7-9 | CASGAGRPYGYTF
TRBV29-1 | CSVHSLSYEQYF
TRBV7-9 | CANTGLASNEQYF
TRBV28 | CASRLTGDAYGYTF
TRBV5-1 | CASSFEAVNTGELFF
TRBV5-6 | CASSDGGLWYEQYF
TRBV20-1 | CSAREGTGNGYTF
TRBV7-2 | CASTVSGTSTDTQYF
TRBV7-9 | CASSPPGLLDTQYF